Shown below are 21 T cell receptor beta chains from a single sample sequenced in a study of OX40 agonist ivuxolimab in advanced cancers. Method: immunoSEQ multiplex PCR; TCRdb's copy keeps in-frame clones and lacks some. The sample holds 15,000 to 20,000 clones, less than 75% seen once. This material consisted of CD4+ or CD8+ T cells sorted from blood, taken in a trial of the OX40 agonist ivuxolimab. These receptors originate from an adult with an advanced solid tumor such as melanoma, head and neck, liver or kidney cancer.

The J gene is TRBJ2-7, the V gene TRBV7-9; D gene unclear. Germline CDR1 is SEHNR and CDR2 is FQNEAQ (reference sequence). This CDR3 region has 14 residues. Trimming left V 3 bases short and J 2 bases short, with 11 bases between. CDR3 in amino acids: CASSFTQNPYEQYF. In DNA form, the CDR3 reads TGTGCCAGCAGCTTCACCCAGAACCCCTACGAGCAGTACTTC.

This clone is classed as medium-sized. V is TRBV6-5 and J is TRBJ1-1; D not certain. The CDR3 is 12 residues long. Germline CDR1 reads MNHEY; CDR2 reads SVGAGI. Trimming pared 5 bases from V and 2 bases from J, leaving 6 bases between. DNA for the CDR3: TGTGCCAGCAGTCCGGGCAACACTGAAGCTTTCTTT. It specifies CASSPGNTEAFF.

The chain carries TRBV28 and TRBJ2-1, with TRBD2 identical over 11 bases. This CDR3 region has 15 residues. V lost 6 bases and J lost 7; bases outside the gene matches: 8. CDR1 MDHEN and CDR2 SYDVKM come from the germline V gene. CDR3 coding DNA: TGTGCCAGCAGGAACTTAGCGGGAGGGTGGAATGAGCAGTTCTTC. Its translation is CASRNLAGGWNEQFF.

In this sample, this clone turned up once. The V call is TRBV5-4, the J call TRBJ2-3; D is perhaps TRBD1 (6 bases). Trimming took 3 bases from V and 3 from J, leaving 14 bases between them. The length of the CDR3 is 15 residues. Germline loops: CDR1 SGHNT, CDR2 YYREEE (reference sequence). As DNA, the CDR3 is TGTGCCAGCAGCTGGCTCTACAGGGAAACAGATACGCAGTATTTT. This encodes CASSWLYRETDTQYF.

Many counts were recorded for this clone. The chain couples TRBV19 to TRBJ2-5; 8 nucleotides agree with TRBD1. This CDR3 spans 17 amino acids. Losses at the gene ends were 5 bases for V and 0 bases for J; bases not matched to a gene: 11. Germline V CDR1 and CDR2: LNHDA, SQIVND (reference sequence). CDR3 in DNA: TGTGCCAGTAGTGACTACACCACGGACAGGGACCAAGAGACCCAGTACTTC. Its protein product is CASSDYTTDRDQETQYF.

The chain combines TRBV27 with TRBJ1-1; 9 positions agree with TRBD1. Looked up from germline, CDR1 is MNHEY and CDR2 is SMNVEV (reference sequence). The CDR3 loop spans 12 amino acids. Germline trimming cut 2 bases from V and 10 bases from J; bases unmatched to any gene: 2. CDR3 protein: CASSLRGQGAFF. CDR3 coding DNA: TGTGCCAGCAGTTTAAGGGGACAGGGAGCTTTCTTT.

On this clone: This may stem from a read error, because a much larger clone lies one nucleotide away. This chain joins TRBV5-1 and TRBJ1-1; weak D call: TRBD1 (6 bases). This CDR3 comprises 13 residues. CDR1 and CDR2 (germline): SGHRS, YFSETQ. Trimming stripped 4 bases from V and 7 bases from J, with 14 bases between. CDR3 region: CASSPYPGDEAFF. CDR3 DNA: TGCGCCAGCAGCCCATACCCAGGGGATGAAGCTTTCTTT.

The rearrangement joins TRBV27 to TRBJ2-1; TRBD2 matches at 9 bases. Germline V gene lookup returns CDR1 MNHEY and CDR2 SMNVEV (reference sequence). Trimming cost V 6 bases and J 6 bases; bases outside gene matches: 6. This CDR3 has 14 amino acids. The CDR3 protein is CASSPTSGFNEQFF. CDR3 in DNA: TGTGCCAGCAGCCCGACTAGCGGTTTCAATGAGCAGTTCTTC.

Notes on this clone: The sample carries other DNA sequences with the same CDR3. This sequence joins TRBV19 and TRBJ1-2, with D unclear. Germline V CDR1 and CDR2: LNHDA, SQIVND (reference sequence). The germline V and J ends were trimmed by 3 bases and 4 bases, with 6 bases remaining between them. The CDR3 totals 12 residues. DNA for the CDR3: TGTGCCAGTAGTATGGGAGGCTATGGCTACACCTTC. Protein product: CASSMGGYGYTF.

This clone is termed medium-sized. The genes are TRBV5-4 and TRBJ1-2; possible D gene TRBD1, 5 bases. Deletions cut 5 bases from V and 6 bases from J, with 17 bases between. CDR3 length: 14 amino acids. The germline gives CDR1 SGHNT, CDR2 YYREEE (reference sequence). In DNA, the CDR3 is TGTGCCAGCAGTTTCCACGAGGGGTCGGATGGCTACACCTTC. This translates into CASSFHEGSDGYTF.

V usage is TRBV10-2 and J usage is TRBJ1-2; D might be TRBD1 (5 bases). The ends were cut back, 3 bases at V and 6 bases at J, with 14 bases in the middle. CDR3 length: 14 amino acids. The V gene's germline CDR1 is WSHSY and CDR2 SAAADI. CDR3 bases: TGCGCCAGCAGTGAAGGGGTCCTATGGAATGGCTACACCTTC. It yields the protein CASSEGVLWNGYTF.

The rearrangement uses TRBV19 and TRBJ1-4; D call uncertain. The CDR3 has 14 amino acids. V was shortened by 3 bases and J by 6 bases, with 11 bases between the two germline ends. Germline assignment: CDR1 LNHDA and CDR2 SQIVND (reference sequence). DNA of the CDR3: TGTGCCAGTAGTATCGGGCAGATCGATGAAAAACTGTTTTTT. Protein: CASSIGQIDEKLFF.

The sample holds a few counts of this clone. The rearrangement uses TRBV27 and TRBJ1-5; no clear D gene. Germline V gene sequence: CDR1 MNHEY, CDR2 SMNVEV (reference sequence). The CDR3 loop spans 13 amino acids. Trimming pared 8 bases from V and 1 base from J, leaving 9 bases between. The CDR3 coding sequence is TGTGCCAGCGGCACGGGGAGCAATCAGCCCCAGCATTTT. It yields the protein CASGTGSNQPQHF.

The V gene is TRBV5-1, the J gene TRBJ2-7; no firm D call. Germline V gene sequence: CDR1 SGHRS, CDR2 YFSETQ. CDR3 size: 12 residues. The V gene lost 4 bases and the J gene lost 5 bases, with 10 bases spanning the gap. CDR3: CASSTGEDEQYF. The DNA of the CDR3 is TGCGCCAGCAGCACTGGAGAAGACGAGCAGTACTTC.

DNA for the CDR3: TGTGCCAGCAGTAGACAGGGCGGGTCCTATGGCTACACCTTC. Translation: CASSRQGGSYGYTF. J is TRBJ1-2 and V is TRBV2; 7 bases map to TRBD1. Trimming took 5 bases from V and 4 from J; bases not matched to a gene: 7. This CDR3 spans 14 amino acids. Per the germline V gene, CDR1 is SNHLY and CDR2 is FYNNEI.

The CDR3 coding sequence is TGTGCCAGCAGTCCTCACACTGAAGCTTTCTTT. This codes for CASSPHTEAFF. This sequence joins TRBV6-6 and TRBJ1-1; D remains unclear. Germline V gene sequence: CDR1 MNHNY, CDR2 SVGAGI (reference sequence). Trimming left V 5 bases short and J 3 bases short, with 4 bases between. The length of the CDR3 is 11 residues.

This clone has just a few counts. This sequence joins TRBV13 and TRBJ2-1; 12 nucleotides agree with TRBD2. The V gene end was trimmed by 6 bases and the J gene end by 0 bases; junction bases not matched to a gene: 12. The CDR3 spans 19 residues. Germline values: CDR1 PRHDT, CDR2 FYEKMQ (reference sequence). As DNA, the CDR3 is TGTGCCAGCAGTTCCACTAGCGGGAGGACCCCTAGCTCCTACAATGAGCAGTTCTTC. Amino acid sequence: CASSSTSGRTPSSYNEQFF.

The CDR3 sequence: CASSHWRDSEQYF. CDR3 nucleotide sequence: TGTGCCAGCAGCCATTGGCGGGACAGCGAGCAGTACTTC. The rearrangement links TRBV7-2 to TRBJ2-7, with TRBD1 as a possible D gene (7 bases). V was clipped by 5 bases and J by 6 bases, with 14 bases between them. CDR1 and CDR2 (germline): SGHTA, FQGNSA. There are 13 residues in the CDR3.

In its sample, this clone was seen once. The rearrangement uses TRBV7-2 and TRBJ2-7; D unclear. Germline values: CDR1 SGHTA, CDR2 FQGNSA. The germline V and J ends were trimmed by 7 bases and 7 bases, with 11 bases remaining between them. The CDR3 loop spans 11 amino acids. The CDR3 DNA reads TGTGCCAGCACCCTCCTCGGTGAGCAGTACTTC. This translates into CASTLLGEQYF.

The rearrangement links TRBV27 to TRBJ2-7; 9 bases align to TRBD2. Unmatched junction bases numbered 4, after V lost 0 bases and J lost 4 bases. CDR1 and CDR2 (germline): MNHEY, SMNVEV (reference sequence). The CDR3 covers 15 residues. The CDR3 DNA follows: TGTGCCAGCAGTTTATCGGCGGGAGGGCCTTACGAGCAGTACTTC. Its protein is CASSLSAGGPYEQYF.

The chain combines TRBV19 with TRBJ2-1; D ambiguous. V lost 1 base and J 6 bases, leaving 7 bases between the germline ends. Per the germline V gene, CDR1 is LNHDA and CDR2 is SQIVND (reference sequence). The CDR3 has 13 amino acids. CDR3 nucleotide sequence: TGTGCCAGTAGTATAGTGGGGATCAATGAGCAGTTCTTC. It yields the protein CASSIVGINEQFF.